This T cell receptor (beta chain) was retrieved from a study of metastatic and nonmetastatic thyroid tumors. Study background: Peripheral blood and tumor or nodule samples from malignant and benign thyroid patients were compared. Broader study findings: Versus benign nodules, malignant thyroid tumors reportedly had significantly higher TCR beta diversity, in blood and tumor.

In the original analysis: Clinicopathological groups of papillary thyroid cancer showed CDR3 differences that were used to build a distant-metastasis classifier. TCRdb re-clonotyped the PCR reads through MiXCR. The V and J calls come from TCRdb's annotation, not from the publication. The table has 25,000 to 35,000 clones, 20% to 25% seen once. V lost 7 bases and J lost 3; bases outside the gene matches: 3. CDR1 MNHEY and CDR2 SVGEGT come from the germline V gene. CDR3 size: 12 residues. Details on this clone: Its antigen is currently unknown.

All patients reached thyroid surgery having received no treatment beforehand. The clonotype originates from a female donor with papillary thyroid cancer or a benign thyroid nodule (not recorded which). Some clones in this sample may be carry-over from other donors' samples. Sample: blood. The genes are TRBV6-2 or TRBV6-3 and TRBJ2-7, with 7 bases matching TRBD1. CDR3 nucleotides: TGTGCCAGCAACAGGGGCGACTACGAGCAGTACTTC. It specifies CASNRGDYEQYF.